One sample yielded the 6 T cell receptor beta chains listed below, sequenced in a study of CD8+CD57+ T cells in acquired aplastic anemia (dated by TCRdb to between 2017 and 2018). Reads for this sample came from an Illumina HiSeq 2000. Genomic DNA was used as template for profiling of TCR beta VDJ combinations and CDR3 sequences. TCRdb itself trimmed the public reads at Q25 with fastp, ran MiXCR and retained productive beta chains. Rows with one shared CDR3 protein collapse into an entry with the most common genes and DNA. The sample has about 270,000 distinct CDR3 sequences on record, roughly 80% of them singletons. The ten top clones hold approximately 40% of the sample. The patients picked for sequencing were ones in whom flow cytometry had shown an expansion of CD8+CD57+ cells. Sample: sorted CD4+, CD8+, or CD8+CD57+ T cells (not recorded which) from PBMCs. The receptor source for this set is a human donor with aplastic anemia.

CDR3 region: CASSLEGTGGNTEAFF. The CDR3 DNA is TGTGCCAGCAGCTTAGAAGGGACAGGGGGGAACACTGAAGCTTTCTTT. The chain uses TRBV7-9 and TRBJ1-1; 11 nucleotides line up with TRBD1. With 1 base clipped from V and 1 base from J, the junction kept 2 bases outside the gene matches. The CDR3 is 16 residues long. Germline CDR1 reads SEHNR; CDR2 reads FQNEAQ (reference sequence).

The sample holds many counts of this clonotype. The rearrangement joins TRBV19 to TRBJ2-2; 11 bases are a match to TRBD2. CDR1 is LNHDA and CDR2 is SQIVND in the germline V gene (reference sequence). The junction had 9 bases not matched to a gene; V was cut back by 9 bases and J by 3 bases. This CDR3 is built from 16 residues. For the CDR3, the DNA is TGTGCCAGCAAGTTACTAGCGGGAGCGTACACCGGGGAGCTGTTTTTT. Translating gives CASKLLAGAYTGELFF.

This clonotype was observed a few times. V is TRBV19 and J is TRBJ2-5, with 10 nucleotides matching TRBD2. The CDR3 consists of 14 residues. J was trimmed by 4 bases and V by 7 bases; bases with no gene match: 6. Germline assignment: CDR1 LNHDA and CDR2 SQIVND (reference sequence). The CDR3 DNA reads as TGTGCCAGTAAACTAGCGGGGCCTGGAGAGACCCAGTACTTC. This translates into CASKLAGPGETQYF.

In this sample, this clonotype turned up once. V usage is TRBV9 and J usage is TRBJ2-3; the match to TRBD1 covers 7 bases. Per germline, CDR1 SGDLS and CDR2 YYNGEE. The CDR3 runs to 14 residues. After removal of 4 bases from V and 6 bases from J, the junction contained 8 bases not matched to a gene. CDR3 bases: TGTGCCAGCAGCCCTGGACAGGCCGGGGATACGCAGTATTTT. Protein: CASSPGQAGDTQYF.

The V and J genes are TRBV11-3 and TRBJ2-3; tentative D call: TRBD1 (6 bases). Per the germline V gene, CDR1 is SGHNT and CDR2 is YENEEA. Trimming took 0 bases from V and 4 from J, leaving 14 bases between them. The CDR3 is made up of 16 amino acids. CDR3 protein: CASSLDLTGASDTQYF. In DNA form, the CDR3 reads TGTGCCAGCAGCTTAGATCTGACAGGAGCGTCAGATACGCAGTATTTT.

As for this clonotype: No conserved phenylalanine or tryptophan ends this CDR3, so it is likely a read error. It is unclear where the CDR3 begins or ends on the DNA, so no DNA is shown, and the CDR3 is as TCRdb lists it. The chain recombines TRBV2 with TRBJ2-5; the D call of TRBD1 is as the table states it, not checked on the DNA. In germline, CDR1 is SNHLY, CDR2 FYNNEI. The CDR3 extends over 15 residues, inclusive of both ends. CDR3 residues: CASGVGGTDTQYLGP.